This TCR beta chain was captured in a study of blood T cell repertoires in COVID-19. Across the study: Collection of acute and convalescent COVID-19 samples took place in the United States, Italy and Spain. Sample material is recorded as cDNA or gDNA derived from T cells, B-cell-depleted T cells, or PBMCs.

Germline V CDR1 and CDR2: LNHDA, SQIVND (reference sequence). The CDR3 loop spans 17 amino acids. Between the trimmed V and J ends, which lost 6 bases and 2 bases, there was a span of 19 bases. Original handling: Estimates of nucleated cell counts were drawn from the amplification of reference gene primers. Produced via immunoSEQ multiplex PCR; TCRdb's table is partial and in-frame only. V, J and clone size reflect that table, while D and trimming were determined from the DNA. The table records roughly 250,000 clones, about 86% of them present only once. A Seattle source enrolled patients during active infection and followed them longitudinally.

The chain employs TRBV19 and TRBJ2-2; D is perhaps TRBD1 (6 bases). Sequenced material: peripheral blood. The sequence came from a woman under 40 with COVID-19, enrolled during active disease. The DNA for the CDR3 is TGTGCCAGTAGCGCGAAAACAGGGTTCATCAACACCGGGGAGCTGTTTTTT. Amino acid sequence: CASSAKTGFINTGELFF.